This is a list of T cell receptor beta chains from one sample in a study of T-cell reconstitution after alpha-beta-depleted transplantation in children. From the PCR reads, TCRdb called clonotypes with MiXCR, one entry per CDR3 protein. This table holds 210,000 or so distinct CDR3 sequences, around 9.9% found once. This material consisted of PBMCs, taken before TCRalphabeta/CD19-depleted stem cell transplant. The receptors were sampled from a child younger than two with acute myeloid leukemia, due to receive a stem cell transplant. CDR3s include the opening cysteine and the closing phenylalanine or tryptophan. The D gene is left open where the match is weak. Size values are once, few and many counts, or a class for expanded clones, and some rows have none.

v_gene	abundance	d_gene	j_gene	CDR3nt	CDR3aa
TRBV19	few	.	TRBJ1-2	TGTGCCAGTAGGACGAACAAAGTTACAGCCCTAACATCATATGGCTACACCTTC	CASRTNKVTALTSYGYTF
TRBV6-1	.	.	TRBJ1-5	TGTGCCAGCAGGCTAAACCGGGACCCCAATCAGCCCCAGCATTTT	CASRLNRDPNQPQHF
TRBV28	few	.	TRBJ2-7	TGTGCTAGCCATTCCCTAAGCTACGAGCAGTACTTC	CASHSLSYEQYF
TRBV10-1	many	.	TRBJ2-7	TGCGCCAGCAGTGAGTCGTCGGCACCCTACTACGAGCAGTACTTC	CASSESSAPYYEQYF
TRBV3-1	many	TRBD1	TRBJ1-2	TGTGCCAGCAGCGCTACAGGGGCTGGAGGCTACACCTTC	CASSATGAGGYTF
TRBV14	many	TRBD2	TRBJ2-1	TGTGCCAGCAGCCCCTCGGGGACTAGCGGGTACAATGAGCAGTTCTTC	CASSPSGTSGYNEQFF
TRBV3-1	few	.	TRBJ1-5	TGTGCCAGCAGCCAAGATCCACTTTTTCAGCCCCAGCATTTT	CASSQDPLFQPQHF
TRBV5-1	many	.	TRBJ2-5	TGCGCCAGCAGCGATCAGGTACAAGAGACCCAGTACTTC	CASSDQVQETQYF
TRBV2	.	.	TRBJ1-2	TGTGCCAGCCGAACGACGTATGGCTACACCTTC	CASRTTYGYTF
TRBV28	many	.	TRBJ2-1	TGTGCCAGCAGTCCTCGGGATTCCCATGAGCAGTTCTTC	CASSPRDSHEQFF
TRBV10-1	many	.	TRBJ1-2	TGCGCCAGCAGTGGACACAGGGAGGCTGGCTACACCTTC	CASSGHREAGYTF
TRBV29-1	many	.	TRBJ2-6	TGCAGCGTTGAATTCGGGTCTGAGAACTCTTCAGGGGCCAACGTCCTGACTTTC	CSVEFGSENSSGANVLTF
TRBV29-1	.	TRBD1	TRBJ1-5	TGCAGCGTTGTTTCAGGGGGATATGGTCAGCCCCAGCATTTT	CSVVSGGYGQPQHF
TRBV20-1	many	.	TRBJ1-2	TGCAGTGCTACCGACGGGGGCAATCAATATGGCTACACCTTC	CSATDGGNQYGYTF
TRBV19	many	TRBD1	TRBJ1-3	TGTGCCAGTAGTAAGGGGACAGGGTCGGTAAAGGCTGGAAACACCATATATTTT	CASSKGTGSVKAGNTIYF
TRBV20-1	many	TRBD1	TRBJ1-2	TGCAGTGCGTGGACAGGGGTCTATGGCTACACCTTC	CSAWTGVYGYTF
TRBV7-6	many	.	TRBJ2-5	TGTGCCAGCAGCCAGGGGCCCCAAGAGACCCAGTACTTC	CASSQGPQETQYF
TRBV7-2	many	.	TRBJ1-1	TGTGCCAGCAGCTTAGCAGGGACCACTGAAGCTTTCTTT	CASSLAGTTEAFF
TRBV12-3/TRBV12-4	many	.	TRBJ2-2	TGTGCCAGCAAAGGGACAAACACCGGGGAGCTGTTTTTT	CASKGTNTGELFF
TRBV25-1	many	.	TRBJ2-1	TGTGCCAGCGCGTACAATGAGCAGTTCTTC	CASAYNEQFF
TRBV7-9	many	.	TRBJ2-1	TGTGCCAGCAGCTTAACGGCAAAAAGCCACAATGAGCAGTTCTTC	CASSLTAKSHNEQFF
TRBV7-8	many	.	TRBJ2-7	TGTGCCAGCAGCCTACGATCCGAGCAGTACTTC	CASSLRSEQYF
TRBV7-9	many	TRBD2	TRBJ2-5	TGTGCCAGCAGCTTGGCGAATAGCGGGAGTGTGGGAGAGACCCAGTACTTC	CASSLANSGSVGETQYF
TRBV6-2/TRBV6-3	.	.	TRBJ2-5	TGTGCCAGCAGTTACGGCATCCGTGTAATGGGGACCCAGTACTTC	CASSYGIRVMGTQYF
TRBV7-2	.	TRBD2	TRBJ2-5	TGTGCCAGCAGCTTCAAGGCGGGAGAACAGACACAGTGCTTC	CASSFKAGEQTQCF
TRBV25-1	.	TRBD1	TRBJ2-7	TGTGCCAGCAGTGCCACGGACAGGGCCACCTACGAGCAGTACTTC	CASSATDRATYEQYF
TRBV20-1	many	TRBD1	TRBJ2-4	TGCAGTGCACCGACAGGGGGCTTCATTCAGTACTTC	CSAPTGGFIQYF
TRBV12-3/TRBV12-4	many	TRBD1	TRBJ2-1	TGTGCCAGCAGCGACCTGGACAGGGGGTCCTACAATGAGCAGTTCTTC	CASSDLDRGSYNEQFF
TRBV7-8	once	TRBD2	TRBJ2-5	TGTGCCAGCAGCGCATCTAGCGGGAGGGCCCAGGAGACCCAGTACTTC	CASSASSGRAQETQYF
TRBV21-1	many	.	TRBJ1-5	TGTGCCAGCAGCCCCAAAGGGGGTTTGAGCAATCAGCCCCAGCATTTT	CASSPKGGLSNQPQHF
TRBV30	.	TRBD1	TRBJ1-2	TGTGCCTGGAGTACAACCTGGACAGGGGGTGATTACTATGGCTACACCTTC	CAWSTTWTGGDYYGYTF
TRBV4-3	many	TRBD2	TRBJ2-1	TGCGCCAGCAGCCGTGGGTCGGGAGGATCCTACAATGAGCAGTTCTTC	CASSRGSGGSYNEQFF
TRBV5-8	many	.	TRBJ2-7	TGTGCCAGCAGCTTGGCTGTCAGCCTCTACGAGCAGTACTTC	CASSLAVSLYEQYF
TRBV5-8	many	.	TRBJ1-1	TGTGCCAGCAGCTTTCATGGGGGGAGTACTGAAGCTTTCTTT	CASSFHGGSTEAFF
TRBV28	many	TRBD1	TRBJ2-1	TGTGCCAGCAGTGGACAGGGGACCACCTACAATGAGCAGTTCTTC	CASSGQGTTYNEQFF
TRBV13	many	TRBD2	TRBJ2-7	TGTGCCAGCAGCCTGCGGCGGGAGAATGTAAACGAGCAGTACTTC	CASSLRRENVNEQYF
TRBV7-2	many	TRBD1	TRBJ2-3	TGTGCCAGCAGTCGAAGACAGGGGGCGACTAGCACAGATACGCAGTATTTT	CASSRRQGATSTDTQYF
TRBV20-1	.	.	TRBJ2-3	TGCAGTGCTAGAGCCCTTTCCGGGGCCCGCACAGATACGCAGTATTTT	CSARALSGARTDTQYF
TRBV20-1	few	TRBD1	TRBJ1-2	TGCAGTGCTAGAGAGGAGGGGACAGGGGTGATAGGAAGCACCTTC	CSAREEGTGVIGSTF
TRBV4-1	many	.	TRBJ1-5	TGCGCCAGCAGCCTCAGGGAGCTTAGCAATCAGCCCCAGCATTTT	CASSLRELSNQPQHF
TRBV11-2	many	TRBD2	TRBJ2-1	TGTGCCAGCAGCTTTGGGGGGGAGAGCTCCTACAATGAGCAGTTCTTC	CASSFGGESSYNEQFF
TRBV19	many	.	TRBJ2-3	TGTGCCAGTAGCGGGTCTCGAGGCAATACGCAGTATTTT	CASSGSRGNTQYF
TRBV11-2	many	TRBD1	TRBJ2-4	TGTGCCAGCAGCTTAAGGATGCGGACAGGGGTGGACATTCAGTACTTC	CASSLRMRTGVDIQYF
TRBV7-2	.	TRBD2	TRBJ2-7	TGTGCCAGCAGCTTAGTGTGGGGCGGGAGTTCCTTCTACGAGCAGTACTTC	CASSLVWGGSSFYEQYF
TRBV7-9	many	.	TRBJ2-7	TGTGCCATCAGCTTAGATCCCCTCTACGAGCAGTACTTC	CAISLDPLYEQYF
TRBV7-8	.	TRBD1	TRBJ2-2	TGTGCCAGCAGCTTTCAGGGGGCAGACACCGGGGAGCTGTTTTTT	CASSFQGADTGELFF
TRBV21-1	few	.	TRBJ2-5	TGTGCCAGCAGCAAAAGTTCAAGAGAGGGGATGGGAGAGACCCAGTACTTC	CASSKSSREGMGETQYF
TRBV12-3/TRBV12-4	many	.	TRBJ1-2	TGTGCCAGCAGTTCGCCCGGAGTTGGAGGTGGCTACACCTTC	CASSSPGVGGGYTF
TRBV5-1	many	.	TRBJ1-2	TGCGCCAGCAGCTTGCCGCGACCAGACGGGGGCTACACCTTC	CASSLPRPDGGYTF
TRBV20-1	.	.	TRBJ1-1	TGCAGTGCTAGAGATCCCGGTCGCCCGAACACTGAAGCTTTCTTT	CSARDPGRPNTEAFF
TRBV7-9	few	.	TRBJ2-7	TGTGCCAGCAGCTTACAGGGAGACTACGAGCAGTACTTC	CASSLQGDYEQYF
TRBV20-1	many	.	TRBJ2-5	TGCAGTGCTAGAGATCAGGAGACCCAGTACTTC	CSARDQETQYF
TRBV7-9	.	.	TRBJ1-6	TGTGCCAGCAGCTTCATCGGGGGCCCTAGTGGATCACCCCTCCACTTT	CASSFIGGPSGSPLHF
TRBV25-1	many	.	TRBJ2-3	TGTGCCAGCAGTGAGGGCCATACGCAGTATTTT	CASSEGHTQYF
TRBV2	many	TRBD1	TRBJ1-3	TGTGCCAGCAGTGGGACAGGCTCTGGAAACACCATATATTTT	CASSGTGSGNTIYF
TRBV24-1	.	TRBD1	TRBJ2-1	TGTGCCACCAGTGACCAAGGGACAGCCGAGCAGTTCTTC	CATSDQGTAEQFF
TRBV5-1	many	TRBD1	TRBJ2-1	TGCGCCAGCAGCCCTGGACAGGGGAAGTGGGTCCCCTACAATGAGCAGTTCTTC	CASSPGQGKWVPYNEQFF
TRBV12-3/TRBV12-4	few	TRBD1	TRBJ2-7	TGTGCCAGCAACCCACAGGGGGCCCCCTACGAGCAGTACTTC	CASNPQGAPYEQYF
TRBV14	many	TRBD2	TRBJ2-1	TGTGCCAGCAGCCAAGAGCCTAGCGGCTGGTACAATGAGCAGTTCTTC	CASSQEPSGWYNEQFF